One and the same sample provided the 29 T cell receptor beta chains below, sequenced in a study of T-cell memory formation after mild COVID-19. TCRdb reprocessed the 5' RACE reads via MiXCR and lists one record per CDR3 protein. Of roughly 510,000 distinct CDR3 sequences in the sample, 17% were seen once. The source material was PBMCs or a T cell subset sorted from them (not recorded which). The receptors stem from an adult woman who had mild COVID-19 (a few samples of this study predate the infection). Cell type and time point are not known.

The genes are TRBV9 and TRBJ1-3; tentatively, D is TRBD1 (6 bases). CDR3 length: 15 amino acids. With 3 bases removed from V and 4 bases from J, the gap between germline ends came to 14 bases. Germline-derived CDR1 and CDR2 are SGDLS and YYNGEE. CDR3 sequence (DNA): TGTGCCAGCAGCGCACGACCCGGGACAGGAAACACCATATATTTT. It specifies CASSARPGTGNTIYF. Filled out from reference TRBV9 and TRBJ1-3, the complete variable domain reads DSGVTQTPKHLITATGQRVTLRCSPRSGDLSVYWYQQSLDQGLQFLIQYYNGEERAKGNILERFSAQQFPDLHSELNLSSLELGDSALYFCASSARPGTGNTIYFGEGSWLTVV.

The chain has TRBV27 and TRBJ1-5, with D perhaps matching TRBD1 (6 bases). This CDR3 spans 17 amino acids. Trimming removed 6 bases at V and 0 bases at J, with 18 bases between. Germline CDR1 reads MNHEY; CDR2 reads SMNVEV (reference sequence). The CDR3 DNA is TGTGCCAGCAGCCCGACAGGAGGGATATATAGCAATCAGCCCCAGCATTTT. This gives the protein CASSPTGGIYSNQPQHF.

This clonotype was counted between two and nine times. The chain recombines TRBV9 with TRBJ2-1, with 10 bases aligning to TRBD2. Trimming took 2 bases from V and 2 from J; bases not matched to a gene: 1. The germline gives CDR1 SGDLS, CDR2 YYNGEE. There are 15 residues in the CDR3. CDR3 residues: CASSVGTSAYNEQFF. DNA of the CDR3: TGTGCCAGCAGCGTCGGGACTAGCGCCTACAATGAGCAGTTCTTC.

This clonotype turned up a few times. The rearrangement uses TRBV20-1 and TRBJ2-7, with 7 positions matching TRBD2. The CDR3 sequence is 16 residues long. J lost 5 bases, V lost 0 bases, and 13 bases had no gene match. Germline CDR1 DFQATT, CDR2 SNEGSKA (reference sequence). CDR3 residues: CSARELGAGDGNEQYF. DNA for the CDR3: TGCAGTGCTAGAGAGCTTGGGGCGGGGGATGGGAACGAGCAGTACTTC.

This clonotype was observed a single time. The chain couples TRBV9 to TRBJ2-1, with D unclear. Germline CDR1 reads SGDLS; CDR2 reads YYNGEE. The V and J ends lost 3 bases and 3 bases respectively, with 10 bases between them. The CDR3 runs to 14 residues. CDR3 bases: TGTGCCAGCAGCGGTAGAGCTCACTACAATGAGCAGTTCTTC. This translates into CASSGRAHYNEQFF.

The table lists this clonotype with many counts. V and J are TRBV9 and TRBJ2-1; 10 bases are shared with TRBD2. V lost 0 bases and J lost 3; bases outside the gene matches: 0. Germline V gene sequence: CDR1 SGDLS, CDR2 YYNGEE. The CDR3 covers 15 residues. The DNA of the CDR3 is TGTGCCAGCAGCGTAGAGCGGGGGGGCTACAATGAGCAGTTCTTC. Its translation is CASSVERGGYNEQFF.

This rearrangement joins TRBV24-1 to TRBJ2-1, with TRBD2 identical over 14 bases. Germline-derived CDR1 and CDR2 are KGHDR and SFDVKD. CDR3 length: 15 residues. The ends lost 4 bases at V and 10 bases at J; junction bases unmatched: 5. Here the CDR3 reads CATSDGTSGRYEQFF. The CDR3 DNA follows: TGTGCCACCAGTGACGGGACTAGCGGGAGATACGAGCAGTTCTTC.

In this sample, this clonotype turned up a few times. The chain has TRBV7-9 and TRBJ2-1, with 9 nucleotides matching TRBD2. This CDR3 has 13 residues. With V trimmed by 3 bases and J by 9 bases, 3 bases remained unmatched. CDR1 is SEHNR, CDR2 FQNEAQ, per germline (reference sequence). CDR3 amino acids: CASSLISGSEQFF. The CDR3 region has the DNA TGTGCCAGCAGCTTGATTAGCGGGAGTGAGCAGTTCTTC.

This clonotype was counted at least ten times. In nucleotides, the CDR3 is TGCGCCAGCAGCATTGGACCGAATCAGCCCCAGCATTTT. It translates to CASSIGPNQPQHF. This rearrangement joins TRBV5-1 to TRBJ1-5; no clear D gene. Germline loops: CDR1 SGHRS, CDR2 YFSETQ. This CDR3 spans 13 amino acids. V lost 4 bases, J lost 4 bases, and 9 bases lay in between.

This clonotype was counted at least ten times. The chain is built from TRBV5-1 and TRBJ2-2; D is unresolved. V was trimmed by 0 bases and J by 6 bases, leaving 15 bases between them. The CDR3 is 16 amino acids. CDR1 is SGHRS and CDR2 is YFSETQ in the germline V gene. In DNA, the CDR3 is TGCGCCAGCAGCTTGGACATTCTCCGGTTGCCCGGGGAGCTGTTTTTT. It codes for CASSLDILRLPGELFF.

This clonotype turned up a few times. The V gene is TRBV4-3, the J gene TRBJ2-3, with 10 positions matching TRBD2. CDR3 length equals 16 residues. Germline V gives CDR1 LGHNA, CDR2 YSLEER. The V gene end was trimmed by 3 bases and the J gene end by 11 bases; junction bases not matched to a gene: 14. The CDR3 DNA is TGCGCCAGCAGCCACTACCTAGCGGGAGACGGAAAGGGGCAGTATTTT. This translates into CASSHYLAGDGKGQYF.

The chain uses TRBV12-1 and TRBJ1-2. TRBV12-1 is noted as a pseudogene. The CDR3 contains 12 residues. CDR3 amino acids: CASSFVQRGYTF. CDR3 in DNA: TGTGCCAGCAGCTTTGTCCAGAGGGGCTACACCTTC.

This clonotype showed up just a few times. The CDR3 loop is CATSERGTGASTDTQYF. The CDR3, as DNA: TGTGCCACCAGTGAACGTGGGACAGGAGCTAGCACAGATACGCAGTATTTT. This chain joins TRBV24-1 and TRBJ2-3; 8 nucleotides align to TRBD1. Germline V gene data show CDR1 as KGHDR and CDR2 as SFDVKD. This CDR3 comprises 17 residues. J gave up 0 bases and V 4 bases, and 8 bases lay outside the gene matches.

This chain connects TRBV5-1 to TRBJ2-1, with 10 positions matching TRBD2. The CDR3 is made up of 15 amino acids. From germline, CDR1 is SGHRS and CDR2 YFSETQ. V shed 1 base, J shed 5 bases, and the junction held 3 bases outside the gene matches. The CDR3 is CASSLTSGVHNEQFF. CDR3 coding DNA: TGCGCCAGCAGCTTGACTAGCGGGGTCCACAATGAGCAGTTCTTC.

The chain uses TRBV5-1 and TRBJ2-7; D uncertain. The CDR3 spans 13 residues. CDR1 and CDR2 (germline): SGHRS, YFSETQ. Trimming left V 6 bases short and J 3 bases short, with 13 bases between. In nucleotides, the CDR3 is TGCGCCAGCAATTTCCTCCCCGACTACGAGCAGTACTTC. Translation gives CASNFLPDYEQYF.

The J gene is TRBJ2-4, the V gene TRBV7-2; 14 nucleotides align to TRBD2. The V gene end was trimmed by 3 bases and the J gene end by 3 bases; junction bases not matched to a gene: 7. The CDR3 runs to 18 residues. Germline CDR1 and CDR2: SGHTA and FQGNSA. CDR3 in DNA: TGTGCCAGCAGCTTGACTAGCGGGAGGGCGGGGAACAAAAACATTCAGTACTTC. Translated: CASSLTSGRAGNKNIQYF.

This clonotype was recorded a few times. The CDR3 DNA reads TGTGCCACCAGTGATCCCGGACAGGGTTACTACGAGCAGTACTTC. Protein sequence: CATSDPGQGYYEQYF. V gene TRBV24-1 combines with J gene TRBJ2-7; TRBD1 matches 8 bases. V was pared by 3 bases and J by 3 bases, with 6 bases of the junction left unmatched. The V gene's germline CDR1 is KGHDR and CDR2 SFDVKD. CDR3 length: 15 amino acids.

This clonotype was observed a few times. This chain joins TRBV5-4 and TRBJ2-3; 13 positions agree with TRBD2. After removal of 3 bases from V and 6 bases from J, the junction contained 7 bases not matched to a gene. Germline assignment: CDR1 SGHNT and CDR2 YYREEE (reference sequence). The length of the CDR3 is 16 residues. The CDR3 sequence: CASSYQTSGGPDTQYF. The DNA for the CDR3 is TGTGCCAGCAGCTACCAGACTAGCGGGGGGCCCGATACGCAGTATTTT.

The chain recombines TRBV7-9 with TRBJ2-1, with 9 bases aligning to TRBD2. Germline V gene lookup returns CDR1 SEHNR and CDR2 FQNEAQ (reference sequence). This CDR3 region has 18 residues. J was trimmed by 1 base and V by 1 base; bases with no gene match: 8. CDR3 sequence (DNA): TGTGCCAGCAGCTTAGGAGGGGTTAGCGGGAGATCCTACAATGAGCAGTTCTTC. Translating gives CASSLGGVSGRSYNEQFF.

The gene calls are TRBV19 and TRBJ2-3, with 14 positions matching TRBD2. The length of the CDR3 is 17 residues. Germline V gives CDR1 LNHDA, CDR2 SQIVND (reference sequence). Trimming at V came to 4 bases and at J to 1 base, leaving 4 bases not matched to a gene. The CDR3 spells CASSSLGLAGGTDTQYF. The CDR3 DNA sequence: TGTGCCAGTAGTAGTCTGGGACTAGCGGGAGGCACAGATACGCAGTATTTT.

This chain links TRBV3-1 with TRBJ2-7, with D perhaps matching TRBD2 (6 bases). The CDR3 spans 15 residues. The ends were cut back, 5 bases at V and 2 bases at J, with 16 bases in the middle. Germline-derived CDR1 and CDR2 are LGHDT and YNNKEL (reference sequence). The CDR3 loop is CASSRTAGRAYEQYF. The CDR3 DNA follows: TGTGCCAGCAGCAGAACCGCGGGGAGAGCCTACGAGCAGTACTTC.

This clonotype was picked up a small number of times. The chain combines TRBV5-1 with TRBJ2-3, with TRBD2 matching over 8 bases. Germline V lookup: CDR1 SGHRS, CDR2 YFSETQ. The CDR3 is made up of 15 amino acids. V lost 2 bases and J lost 0; bases outside the gene matches: 2. The CDR3 loop reads CASSFAGGSTDTQYF. The CDR3 region has the DNA TGCGCCAGCAGCTTTGCGGGGGGCAGCACAGATACGCAGTATTTT.

In nucleotides, the CDR3 is TGCGCCAGCAGTCGTTCCGGGACTAGGGACTACAATGAGCAGTTCTTC. It translates to CASSRSGTRDYNEQFF. The chain uses TRBV23-1 and TRBJ2-1; TRBD2 matches 8 bases. TRBV23-1 is marked as an open reading frame, function uncertain. V was pared by 4 bases and J by 3 bases, with 8 bases of the junction left unmatched. The CDR3 extends over 16 amino acids.

V gene TRBV2 combines with J gene TRBJ2-5; TRBD2 matches 13 bases. CDR3 size: 17 residues. The germline CDR1 and CDR2 sequences are SNHLY and FYNNEI. After removal of 3 bases from V and 1 base from J, the junction contained 5 bases not matched to a gene. The CDR3 DNA reads TGTGCCAGCAGTGAGTGGACTAGCGGGGGAACCCAAGAGACCCAGTACTTC. Protein product: CASSEWTSGGTQETQYF.

This clonotype appeared a few times. The genes are TRBV7-8 and TRBJ1-1, with D hard to call. The CDR3 is 14 amino acids. Deletions cut 0 bases from V and 2 bases from J, with 7 bases between. Germline lookup yields CDR1 SGHVS and CDR2 FQNEAQ. The CDR3 DNA reads as TGTGCCAGCAGCTTAGCGGACCTTAACACTGAAGCTTTCTTT. Translation: CASSLADLNTEAFF.

In its sample, this clonotype was seen a few times. V and J are TRBV6-2 or TRBV6-3 and TRBJ2-1, with 11 bases aligning to TRBD2. With V trimmed by 2 bases and J by 7 bases, 10 bases remained unmatched. This CDR3 is 17 amino acids long. Germline V gene sequence: CDR1 MNHEY, CDR2 SVGEGT. The CDR3 DNA reads as TGTGCCAGCAGTTACGTAGCGGGAGGGCCTTATGTGAATGAGCAGTTCTTC. Translation gives CASSYVAGGPYVNEQFF.

The sample holds a few counts of this clonotype. This chain links TRBV7-9 with TRBJ1-1, with D possibly matching TRBD1 (6 bases). Germline CDR1 reads SEHNR; CDR2 reads FQNEAQ (reference sequence). Trimming stripped 6 bases from V and 2 bases from J, with 22 bases between. The CDR3 sequence is 17 residues long. CDR3 protein: CASRRLRDTRANTEAFF. In nucleotides, the CDR3 is TGTGCCAGCAGACGCCTGCGGGACACCCGAGCAAACACTGAAGCTTTCTTT. The full variable domain, its missing parts supplied by reference TRBV7-9 and TRBJ1-1, is DTGVSQNPRHKITKRGQNVTFRCDPISEHNRLYWYRQTLGQGPEFLTYFQNEAQLEKSRLLSDRFSAERPKGSFSTLEIQRTEQGDSAMYLCASRRLRDTRANTEAFFGQGTRLTVV.

This clonotype was seen a few times. The chain joins TRBV11-2 to TRBJ2-1; D remains ambiguous. Trimming cost V 5 bases and J 1 base, with 12 bases left between them. The V gene's germline CDR1 is SGHAT and CDR2 FQNNGV. The CDR3 extends over 15 amino acids. CDR3: CASSLPRRSYNEQFF. The CDR3 coding sequence is TGTGCCAGCAGCCTCCCAAGGCGGTCCTACAATGAGCAGTTCTTC.

This chain joins TRBV9 and TRBJ2-3; TRBD2 aligns across 14 bases. J was trimmed by 0 bases and V by 4 bases; bases with no gene match: 7. CDR1 is SGDLS, CDR2 YYNGEE, per germline. The CDR3 is made up of 18 amino acids. CDR3 region: CASSSGTSGGQSTDTQYF. Here the CDR3 DNA reads TGTGCCAGCAGCTCCGGGACTAGCGGGGGACAAAGCACAGATACGCAGTATTTT.